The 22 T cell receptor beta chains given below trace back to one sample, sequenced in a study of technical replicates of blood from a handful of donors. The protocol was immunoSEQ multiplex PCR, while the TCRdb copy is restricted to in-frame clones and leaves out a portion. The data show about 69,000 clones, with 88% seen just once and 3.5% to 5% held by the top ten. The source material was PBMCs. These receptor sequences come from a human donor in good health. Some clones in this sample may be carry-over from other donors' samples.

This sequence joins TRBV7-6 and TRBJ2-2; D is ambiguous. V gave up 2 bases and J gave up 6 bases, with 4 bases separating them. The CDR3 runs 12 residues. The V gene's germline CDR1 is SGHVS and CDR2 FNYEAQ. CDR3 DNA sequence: TGTGCCAGCAGCTTACTTTCCGGGGAGCTGTTTTTT. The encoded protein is CASSLLSGELFF.

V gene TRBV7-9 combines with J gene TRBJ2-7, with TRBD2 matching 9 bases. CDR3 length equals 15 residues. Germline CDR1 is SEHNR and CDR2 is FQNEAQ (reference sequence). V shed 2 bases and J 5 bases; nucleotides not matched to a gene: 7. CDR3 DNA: TGTGCCAGCAGCTTACTGATAGCGGGAGTTAACGAGCAGTACTTC. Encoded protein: CASSLLIAGVNEQYF. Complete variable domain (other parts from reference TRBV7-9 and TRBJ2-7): DTGVSQNPRHKITKRGQNVTFRCDPISEHNRLYWYRQTLGQGPEFLTYFQNEAQLEKSRLLSDRFSAERPKGSFSTLEIQRTEQGDSAMYLCASSLLIAGVNEQYFGPGTRLTVT.

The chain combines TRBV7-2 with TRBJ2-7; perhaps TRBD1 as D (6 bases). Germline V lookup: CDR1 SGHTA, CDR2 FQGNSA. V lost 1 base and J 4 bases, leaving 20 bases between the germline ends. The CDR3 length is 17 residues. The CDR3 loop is CASSLVGRGATQYEQYF. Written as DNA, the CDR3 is TGTGCCAGCAGCTTAGTCGGCAGGGGCGCGACACAGTACGAGCAGTACTTC.

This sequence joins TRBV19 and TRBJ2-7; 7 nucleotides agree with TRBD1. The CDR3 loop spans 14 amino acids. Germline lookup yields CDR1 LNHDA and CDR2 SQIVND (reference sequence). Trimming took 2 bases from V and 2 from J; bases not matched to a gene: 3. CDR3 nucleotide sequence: TGTGCCAGTAGTATAAACCAGGGGGCCTACGAGCAGTACTTC. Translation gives CASSINQGAYEQYF.

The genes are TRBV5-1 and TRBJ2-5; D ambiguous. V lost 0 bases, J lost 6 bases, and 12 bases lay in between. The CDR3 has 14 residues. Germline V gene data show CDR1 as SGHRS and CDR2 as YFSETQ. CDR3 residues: CASSLGVGGKTQYF. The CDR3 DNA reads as TGCGCCAGCAGCTTGGGTGTCGGCGGAAAGACCCAGTACTTC. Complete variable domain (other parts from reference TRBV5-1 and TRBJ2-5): KAGVTQTPRYLIKTRGQQVTLSCSPISGHRSVSWYQQTPGQGLQFLFEYFSETQRNKGNFPGRFSGRQFSNSRSEMNVSTLELGDSALYLCASSLGVGGKTQYFGPGTRLLVL.

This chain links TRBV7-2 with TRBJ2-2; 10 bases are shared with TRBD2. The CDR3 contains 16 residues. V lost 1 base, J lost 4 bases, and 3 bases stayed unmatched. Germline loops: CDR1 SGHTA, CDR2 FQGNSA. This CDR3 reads CASSLVPSGSTGELFF. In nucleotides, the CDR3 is TGTGCCAGCAGCTTAGTTCCTAGCGGGAGCACCGGGGAGCTGTTTTTT.

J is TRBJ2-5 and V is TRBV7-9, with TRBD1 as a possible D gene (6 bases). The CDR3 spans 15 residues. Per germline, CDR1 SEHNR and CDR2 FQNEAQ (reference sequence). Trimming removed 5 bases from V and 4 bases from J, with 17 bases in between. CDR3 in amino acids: CASSPGDIRLETQYF. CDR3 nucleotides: TGTGCCAGCAGCCCCGGGGACATCAGATTAGAGACCCAGTACTTC.

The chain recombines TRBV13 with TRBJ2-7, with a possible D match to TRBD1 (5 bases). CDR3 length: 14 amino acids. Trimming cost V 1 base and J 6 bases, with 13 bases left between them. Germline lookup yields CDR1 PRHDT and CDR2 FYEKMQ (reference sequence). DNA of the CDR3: TGTGCCAGCAGCTTAGAACAGGACGTCTTCGAGCAGTACTTC. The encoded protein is CASSLEQDVFEQYF.

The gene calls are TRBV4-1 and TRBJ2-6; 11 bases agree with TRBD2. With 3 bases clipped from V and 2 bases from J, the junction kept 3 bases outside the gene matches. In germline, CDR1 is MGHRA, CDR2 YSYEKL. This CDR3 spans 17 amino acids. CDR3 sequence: CASSHSLAGAGANVLTF. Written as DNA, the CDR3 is TGCGCCAGCAGCCACTCACTAGCGGGAGCTGGGGCCAACGTCCTGACTTTC.

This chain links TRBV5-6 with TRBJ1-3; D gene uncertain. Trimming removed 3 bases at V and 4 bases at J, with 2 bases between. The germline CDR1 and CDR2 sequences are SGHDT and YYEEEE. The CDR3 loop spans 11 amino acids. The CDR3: CASSSGNTIYF. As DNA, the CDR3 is TGTGCCAGCAGCTCAGGAAACACCATATATTTT. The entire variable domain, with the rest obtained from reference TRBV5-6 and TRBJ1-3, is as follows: DAGVTQSPTHLIKTRGQQVTLRCSPKSGHDTVSWYQQALGQGPQFIFQYYEEEERQRGNFPDRFSGHQFPNYSSELNVNALLLGDSALYLCASSSGNTIYFGEGSWLTVV.

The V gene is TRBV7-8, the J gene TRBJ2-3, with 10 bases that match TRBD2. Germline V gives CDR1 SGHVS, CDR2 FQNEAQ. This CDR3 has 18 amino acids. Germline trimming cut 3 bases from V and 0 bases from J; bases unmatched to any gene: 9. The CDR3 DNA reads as TGTGCCAGCAGCTTGGACACTAGCGGGGCGACTAGCACAGATACGCAGTATTTT. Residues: CASSLDTSGATSTDTQYF. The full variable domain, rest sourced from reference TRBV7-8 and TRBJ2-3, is GAGVSQSPRYKVAKRGQDVALRCDPISGHVSLFWYQQALGQGPEFLTYFQNEAQLDKSGLPSDRFFAERPEGSVSTLKIQRTQQEDSAVYLCASSLDTSGATSTDTQYFGPGTRLTVL.

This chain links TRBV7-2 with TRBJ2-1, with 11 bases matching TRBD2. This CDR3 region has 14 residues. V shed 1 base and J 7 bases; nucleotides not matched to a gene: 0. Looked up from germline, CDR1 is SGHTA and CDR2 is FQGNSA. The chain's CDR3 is CASSLGLAGNEQFF. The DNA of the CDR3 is TGTGCCAGCAGCTTAGGACTAGCGGGGAATGAGCAGTTCTTC.

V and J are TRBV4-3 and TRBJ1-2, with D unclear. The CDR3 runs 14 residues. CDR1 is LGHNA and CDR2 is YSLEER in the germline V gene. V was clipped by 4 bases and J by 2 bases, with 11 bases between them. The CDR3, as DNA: TGCGCCAGCAGCCCGCTTGGCGGGAACTATGGCTACACCTTC. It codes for CASSPLGGNYGYTF.

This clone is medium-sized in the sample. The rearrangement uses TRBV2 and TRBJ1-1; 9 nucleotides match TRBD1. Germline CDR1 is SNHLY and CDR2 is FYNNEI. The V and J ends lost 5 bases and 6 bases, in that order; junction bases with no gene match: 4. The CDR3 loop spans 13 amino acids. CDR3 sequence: CASSRGQGPEAFF. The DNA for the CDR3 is TGTGCCAGCAGTAGGGGACAGGGACCTGAAGCTTTCTTT.

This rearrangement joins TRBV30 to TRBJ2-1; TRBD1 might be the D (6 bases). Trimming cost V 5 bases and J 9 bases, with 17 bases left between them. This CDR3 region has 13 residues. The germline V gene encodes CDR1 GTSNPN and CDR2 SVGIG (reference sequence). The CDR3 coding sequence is TGTGCCTGGGGTGCCCAGGGGTTTGGTGAGCAGTTCTTC. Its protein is CAWGAQGFGEQFF.

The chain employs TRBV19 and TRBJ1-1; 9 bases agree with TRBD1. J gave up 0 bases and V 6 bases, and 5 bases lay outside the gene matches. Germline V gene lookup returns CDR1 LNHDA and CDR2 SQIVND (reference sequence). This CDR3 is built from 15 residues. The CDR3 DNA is TGTGCCAGTAGAAGGGACAGGGCTATGAACACTGAAGCTTTCTTT. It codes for CASRRDRAMNTEAFF.

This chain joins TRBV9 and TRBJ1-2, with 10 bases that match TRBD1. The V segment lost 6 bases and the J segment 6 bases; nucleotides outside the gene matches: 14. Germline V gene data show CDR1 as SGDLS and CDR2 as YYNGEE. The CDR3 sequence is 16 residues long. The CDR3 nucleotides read TGTGCCAGCAACCGGGGGTTGCTGGGACAGGGGAATGGCTACACCTTC. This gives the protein CASNRGLLGQGNGYTF.

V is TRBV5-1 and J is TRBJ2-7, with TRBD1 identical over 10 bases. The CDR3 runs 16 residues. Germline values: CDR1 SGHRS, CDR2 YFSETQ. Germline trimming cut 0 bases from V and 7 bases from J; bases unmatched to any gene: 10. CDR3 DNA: TGCGCCAGCAGCTTGGGGCGCCGGGGACAGGGGCTAGAGCAGTACTTC. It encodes CASSLGRRGQGLEQYF.

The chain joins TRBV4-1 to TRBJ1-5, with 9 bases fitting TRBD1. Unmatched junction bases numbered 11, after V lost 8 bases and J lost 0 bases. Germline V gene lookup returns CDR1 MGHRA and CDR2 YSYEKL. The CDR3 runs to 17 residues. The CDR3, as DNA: TGCGCCAGCCGGGCCGGGACAGGGAGTAATAGCAATCAGCCCCAGCATTTT. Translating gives CASRAGTGSNSNQPQHF.

DNA of the CDR3: TGCGCCAGCCTCAGGGGTGCCCCAGACGAGCAGTACTTC. Translating gives CASLRGAPDEQYF. The chain is built from TRBV5-1 and TRBJ2-7; tentative D call: TRBD1 (6 bases). Trimming took off 7 bases at V and 5 bases at J, with 16 bases between the two ends. Looked up from germline, CDR1 is SGHRS and CDR2 is YFSETQ. The CDR3 totals 13 residues.

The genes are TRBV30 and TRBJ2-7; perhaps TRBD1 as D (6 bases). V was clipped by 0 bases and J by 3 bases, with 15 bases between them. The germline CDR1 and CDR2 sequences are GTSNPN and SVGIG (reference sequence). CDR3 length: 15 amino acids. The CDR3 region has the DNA TGTGCCTGGAGTGTCGGGGTGGACAGCAACTACGAGCAGTACTTC. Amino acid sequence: CAWSVGVDSNYEQYF.

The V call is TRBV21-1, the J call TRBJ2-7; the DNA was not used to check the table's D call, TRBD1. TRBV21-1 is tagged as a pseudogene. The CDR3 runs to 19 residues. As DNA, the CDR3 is TGTGCCAGCAGCAAAGCGGGTCGGCAGGGGATCGATTGCTCCTACGAGCAGTACTTC. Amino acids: CASSKAGRQGIDCSYEQYF.